The T cell receptor (beta chain) under discussion was sequenced for a study of cytomegalovirus exposure and HLA in healthy donors. General study findings and limits: Cytomegalovirus-associated TCR beta chains were listed, numbering 150 to 200.

About this clone itself: Its antigen is still unknown.

This CDR3 has 17 amino acids. The V end lost 0 bases, the J end lost 2 bases, and 16 bases lay between the germline ends. Some clones are missing from TCRdb's copy, which holds only in-frame ones; the method was immunoSEQ multiplex PCR. Of around 200,000 clones in the sample, more than 65% are singletons; the top ten hold 2.8%. The J gene is TRBJ1-2, the V gene TRBV23-1; tentatively, D is TRBD1 (5 bases). TRBV23-1 is an ORF; its function is uncertain. Material: PBMCs. This TCR was sampled from a woman aged 18 to 35 in good health and CMV-seropositive. CDR3 loop: CASSQSGCGGENYGYTF. The DNA of the CDR3 is TGCGCCAGCAGTCAATCTGGGTGTGGGGGGGAAAACTATGGCTACACCTTC.